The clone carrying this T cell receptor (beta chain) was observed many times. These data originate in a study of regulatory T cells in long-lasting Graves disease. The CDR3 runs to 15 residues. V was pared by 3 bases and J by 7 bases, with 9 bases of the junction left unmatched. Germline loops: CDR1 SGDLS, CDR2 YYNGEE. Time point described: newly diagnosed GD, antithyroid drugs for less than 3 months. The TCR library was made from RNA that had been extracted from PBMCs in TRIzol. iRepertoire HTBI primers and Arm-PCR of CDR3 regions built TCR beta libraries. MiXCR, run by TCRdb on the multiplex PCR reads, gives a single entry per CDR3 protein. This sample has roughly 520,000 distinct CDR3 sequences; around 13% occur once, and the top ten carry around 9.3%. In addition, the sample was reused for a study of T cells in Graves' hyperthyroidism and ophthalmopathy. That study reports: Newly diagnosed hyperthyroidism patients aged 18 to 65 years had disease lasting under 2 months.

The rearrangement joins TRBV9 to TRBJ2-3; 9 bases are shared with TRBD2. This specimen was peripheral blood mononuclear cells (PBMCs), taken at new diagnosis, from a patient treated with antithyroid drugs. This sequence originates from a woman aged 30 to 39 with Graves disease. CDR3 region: CASSASGTSPNTQYF. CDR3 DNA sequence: TGTGCCAGCAGCGCATCCGGGACTAGCCCTAATACGCAGTATTTT.